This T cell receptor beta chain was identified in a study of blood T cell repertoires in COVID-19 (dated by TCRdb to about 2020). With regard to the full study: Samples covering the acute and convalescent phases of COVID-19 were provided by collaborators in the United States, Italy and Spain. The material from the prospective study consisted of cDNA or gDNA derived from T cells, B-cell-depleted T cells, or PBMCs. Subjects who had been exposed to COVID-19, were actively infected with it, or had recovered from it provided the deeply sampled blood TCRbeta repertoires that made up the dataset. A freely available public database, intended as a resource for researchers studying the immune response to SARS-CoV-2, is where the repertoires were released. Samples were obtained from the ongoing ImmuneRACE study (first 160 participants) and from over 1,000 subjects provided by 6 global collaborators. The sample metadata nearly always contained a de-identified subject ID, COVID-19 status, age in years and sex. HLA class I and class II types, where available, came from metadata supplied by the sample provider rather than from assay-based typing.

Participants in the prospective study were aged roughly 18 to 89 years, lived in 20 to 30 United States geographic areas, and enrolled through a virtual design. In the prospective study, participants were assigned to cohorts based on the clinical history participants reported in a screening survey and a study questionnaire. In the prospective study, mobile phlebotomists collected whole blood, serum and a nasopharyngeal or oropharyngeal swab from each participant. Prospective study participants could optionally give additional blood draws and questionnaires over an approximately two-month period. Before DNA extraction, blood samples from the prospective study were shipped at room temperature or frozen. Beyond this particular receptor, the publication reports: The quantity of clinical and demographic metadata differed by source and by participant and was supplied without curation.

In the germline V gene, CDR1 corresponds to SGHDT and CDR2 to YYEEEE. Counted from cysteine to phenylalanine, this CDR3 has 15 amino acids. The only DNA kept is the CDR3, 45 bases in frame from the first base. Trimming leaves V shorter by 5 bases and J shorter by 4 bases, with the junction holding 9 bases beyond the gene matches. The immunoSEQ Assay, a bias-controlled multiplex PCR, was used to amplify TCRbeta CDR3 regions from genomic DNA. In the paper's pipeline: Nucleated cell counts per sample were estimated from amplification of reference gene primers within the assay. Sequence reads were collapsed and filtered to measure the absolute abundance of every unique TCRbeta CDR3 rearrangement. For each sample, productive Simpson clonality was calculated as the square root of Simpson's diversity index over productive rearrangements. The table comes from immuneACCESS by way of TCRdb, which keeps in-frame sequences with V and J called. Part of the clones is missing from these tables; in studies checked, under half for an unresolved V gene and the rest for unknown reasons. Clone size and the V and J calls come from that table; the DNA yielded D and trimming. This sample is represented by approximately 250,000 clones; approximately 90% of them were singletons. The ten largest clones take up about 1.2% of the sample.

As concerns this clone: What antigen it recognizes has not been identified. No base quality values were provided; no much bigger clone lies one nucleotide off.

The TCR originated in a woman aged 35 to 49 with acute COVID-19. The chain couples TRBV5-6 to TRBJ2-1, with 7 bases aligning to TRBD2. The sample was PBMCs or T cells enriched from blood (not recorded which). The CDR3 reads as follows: CASREGLQMYNEQFF. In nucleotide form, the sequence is TGTGCCAGCAGAGAGGGACTACAGATGTACAATGAGCAGTTCTTC. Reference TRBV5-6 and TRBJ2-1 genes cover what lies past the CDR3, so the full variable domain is DAGVTQSPTHLIKTRGQQVTLRCSPKSGHDTVSWYQQALGQGPQFIFQYYEEEERQRGNFPDRFSGHQFPNYSSELNVNALLLGDSALYLCASREGLQMYNEQFFGPGTRLTVL.